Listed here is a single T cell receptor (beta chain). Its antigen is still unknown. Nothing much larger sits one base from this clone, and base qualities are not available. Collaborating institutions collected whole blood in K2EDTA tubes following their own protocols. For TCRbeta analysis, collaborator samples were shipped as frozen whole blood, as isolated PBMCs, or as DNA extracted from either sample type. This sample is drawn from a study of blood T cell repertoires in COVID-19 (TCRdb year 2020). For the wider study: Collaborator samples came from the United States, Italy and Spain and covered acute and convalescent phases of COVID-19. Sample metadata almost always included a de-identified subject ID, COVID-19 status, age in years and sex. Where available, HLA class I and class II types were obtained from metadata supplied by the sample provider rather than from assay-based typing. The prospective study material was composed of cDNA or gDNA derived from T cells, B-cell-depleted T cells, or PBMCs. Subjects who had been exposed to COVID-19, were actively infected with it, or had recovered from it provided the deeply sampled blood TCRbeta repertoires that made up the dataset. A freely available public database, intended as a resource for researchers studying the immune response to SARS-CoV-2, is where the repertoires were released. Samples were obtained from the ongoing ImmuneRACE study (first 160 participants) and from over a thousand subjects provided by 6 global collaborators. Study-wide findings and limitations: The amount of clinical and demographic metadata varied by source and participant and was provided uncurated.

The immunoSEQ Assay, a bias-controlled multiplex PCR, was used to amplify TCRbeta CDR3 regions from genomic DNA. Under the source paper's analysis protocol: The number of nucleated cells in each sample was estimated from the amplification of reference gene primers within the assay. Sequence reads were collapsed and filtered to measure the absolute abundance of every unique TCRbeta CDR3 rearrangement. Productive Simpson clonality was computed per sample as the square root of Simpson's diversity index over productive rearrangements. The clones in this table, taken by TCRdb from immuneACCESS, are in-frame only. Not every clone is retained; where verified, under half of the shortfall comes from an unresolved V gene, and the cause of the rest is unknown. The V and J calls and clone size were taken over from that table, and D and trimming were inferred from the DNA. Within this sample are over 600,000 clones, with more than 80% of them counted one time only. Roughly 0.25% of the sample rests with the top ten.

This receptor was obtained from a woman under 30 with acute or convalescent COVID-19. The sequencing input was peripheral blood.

CDR3 region: CASMVWDSEQYF. In nucleotide form, the sequence is TGTGCCAGCATGGTCTGGGACTCCGAGCAGTACTTC. The rearrangement combines TRBV13 with TRBJ2-7; the D gene is perhaps TRBD2, on 6 matching bases. The CDR3, cysteine through phenylalanine, is 12 amino acids long. Only CDR3 DNA is held: 36 bases, read in frame from base 1. Per the germline V gene (reference sequence), PRHDT is the CDR1 and FYEKMQ is the CDR2. V and J lose 7 bases and 6 bases, and a span of 13 bases separates them. When the CDR3 is completed using the reference TRBV13 and TRBJ2-7 genes on either side, the full variable domain is AAGVIQSPRHLIKEKRETATLKCYPIPRHDTVYWYQQGPGQDPQFLISFYEKMQSDKGSIPDRFSAQQFSDYHSELNMSSLELGDSALYFCASMVWDSEQYFGPGTRLTVT.